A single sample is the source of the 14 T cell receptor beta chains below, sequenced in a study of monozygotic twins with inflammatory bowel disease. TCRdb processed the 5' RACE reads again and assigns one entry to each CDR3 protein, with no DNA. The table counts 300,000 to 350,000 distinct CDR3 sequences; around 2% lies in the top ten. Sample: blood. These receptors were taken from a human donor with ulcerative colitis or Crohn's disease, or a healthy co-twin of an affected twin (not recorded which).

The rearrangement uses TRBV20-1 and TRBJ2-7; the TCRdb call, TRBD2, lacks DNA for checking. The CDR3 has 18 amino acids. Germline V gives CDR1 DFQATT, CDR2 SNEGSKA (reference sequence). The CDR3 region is CSAREPALLAGNPYEQYF.

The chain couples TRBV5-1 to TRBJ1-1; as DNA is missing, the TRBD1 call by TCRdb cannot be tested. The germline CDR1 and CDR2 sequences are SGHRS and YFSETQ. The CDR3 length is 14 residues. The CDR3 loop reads CASSLKQANTEAFF. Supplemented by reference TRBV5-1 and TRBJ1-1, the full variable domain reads KAGVTQTPRYLIKTRGQQVTLSCSPISGHRSVSWYQQTPGQGLQFLFEYFSETQRNKGNFPGRFSGRQFSNSRSEMNVSTLELGDSALYLCASSLKQANTEAFFGQGTRLTVV.

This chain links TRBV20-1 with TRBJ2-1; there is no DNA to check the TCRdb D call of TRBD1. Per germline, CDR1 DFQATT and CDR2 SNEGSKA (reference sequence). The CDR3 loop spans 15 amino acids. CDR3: CSASDGRSSYNEQFF.

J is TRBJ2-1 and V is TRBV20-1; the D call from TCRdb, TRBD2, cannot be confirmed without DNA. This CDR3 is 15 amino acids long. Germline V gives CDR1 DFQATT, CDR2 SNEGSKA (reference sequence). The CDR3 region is CSATSGLSTYNEQFF.

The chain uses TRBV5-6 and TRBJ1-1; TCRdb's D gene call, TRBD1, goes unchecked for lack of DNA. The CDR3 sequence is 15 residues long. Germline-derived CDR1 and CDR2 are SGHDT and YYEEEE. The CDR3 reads CASTRQGNMNTEAFF.

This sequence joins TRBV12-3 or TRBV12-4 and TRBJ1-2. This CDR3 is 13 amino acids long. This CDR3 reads CASSNPTVYGYTF.

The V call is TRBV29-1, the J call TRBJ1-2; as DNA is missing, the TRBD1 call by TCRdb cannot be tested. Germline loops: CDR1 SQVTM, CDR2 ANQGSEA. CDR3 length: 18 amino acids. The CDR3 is CSVDGLAGTGGSGGGYTF.

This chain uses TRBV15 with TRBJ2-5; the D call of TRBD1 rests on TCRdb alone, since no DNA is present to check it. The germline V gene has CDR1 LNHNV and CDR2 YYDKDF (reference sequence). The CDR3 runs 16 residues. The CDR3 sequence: CATSRFGTETQETQYF.

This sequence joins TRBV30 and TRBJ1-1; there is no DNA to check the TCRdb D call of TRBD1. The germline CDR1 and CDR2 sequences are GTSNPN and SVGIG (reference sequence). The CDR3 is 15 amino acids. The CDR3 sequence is CAWLASGQRNTEAFF. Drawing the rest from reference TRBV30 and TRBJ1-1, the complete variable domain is SQTIHQWPATLVQPVGSPLSLECTVEGTSNPNLYWYRQAAGRGLQLLFYSVGIGQISSEVPQNLSASRPQDRQFILSSKKLLLSDSGFYLCAWLASGQRNTEAFFGQGTRLTVV.

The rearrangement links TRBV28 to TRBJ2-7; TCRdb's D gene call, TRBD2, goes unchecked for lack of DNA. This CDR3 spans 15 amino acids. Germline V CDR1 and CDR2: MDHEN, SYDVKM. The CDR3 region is CASSLSEESSYEQYF.

CDR3 residues: CASSPRPGATKNIQYF. The chain is built from TRBV7-9 and TRBJ2-4; TCRdb's D call, TRBD1, is unchecked because there is no DNA. This CDR3 spans 16 amino acids. The germline V gene encodes CDR1 SEHNR and CDR2 FQNEAQ (reference sequence).

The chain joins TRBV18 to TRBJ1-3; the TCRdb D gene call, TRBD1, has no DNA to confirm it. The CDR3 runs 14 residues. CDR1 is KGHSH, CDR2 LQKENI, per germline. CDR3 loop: CASSLDRAGNTIYF.

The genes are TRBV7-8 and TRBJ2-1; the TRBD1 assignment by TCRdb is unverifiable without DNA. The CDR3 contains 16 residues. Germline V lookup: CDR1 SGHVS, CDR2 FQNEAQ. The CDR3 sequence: CASSFRLRGGGNEQFF. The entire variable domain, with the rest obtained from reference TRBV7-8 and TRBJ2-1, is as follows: GAGVSQSPRYKVAKRGQDVALRCDPISGHVSLFWYQQALGQGPEFLTYFQNEAQLDKSGLPSDRFFAERPEGSVSTLKIQRTQQEDSAVYLCASSFRLRGGGNEQFFGPGTRLTVL.

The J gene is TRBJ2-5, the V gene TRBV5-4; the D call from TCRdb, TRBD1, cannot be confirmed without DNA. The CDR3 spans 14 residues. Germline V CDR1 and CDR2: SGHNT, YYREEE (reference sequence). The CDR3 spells CASSLGGQQETQYF.